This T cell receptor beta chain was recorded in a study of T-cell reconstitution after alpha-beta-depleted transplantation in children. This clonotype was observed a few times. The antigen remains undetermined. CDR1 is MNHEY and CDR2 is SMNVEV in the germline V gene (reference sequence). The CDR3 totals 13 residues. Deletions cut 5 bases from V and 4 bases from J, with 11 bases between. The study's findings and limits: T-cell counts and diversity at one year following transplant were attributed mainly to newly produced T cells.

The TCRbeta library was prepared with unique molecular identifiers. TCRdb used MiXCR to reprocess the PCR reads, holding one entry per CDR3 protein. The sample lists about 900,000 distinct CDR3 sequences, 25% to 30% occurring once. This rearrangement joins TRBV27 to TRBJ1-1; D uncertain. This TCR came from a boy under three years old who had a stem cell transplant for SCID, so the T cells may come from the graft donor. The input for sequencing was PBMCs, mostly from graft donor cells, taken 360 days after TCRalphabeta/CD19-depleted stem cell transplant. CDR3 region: CASSPPPFTEAFF. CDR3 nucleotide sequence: TGTGCCAGCAGTCCCCCCCCTTTCACTGAAGCTTTCTTT.